This is a list of T cell receptor beta chains from one sample in a study of T cell changes during pregnancy in multiple sclerosis. The data were produced by immunoSEQ multiplex PCR, yet TCRdb's version contains in-frame clones alone and is incomplete. The table has around 60,000 clones, about 90% seen once. The source was CD4+ T cells from peripheral blood mononuclear cells, collected after pregnancy. All receptors derive from a female donor in good health, enrolled as a control in a pregnancy study. The CDR3 runs from the conserved cysteine through the conserved F or W. D genes are given only for firm matches. Size values are once, few and many counts, or a class for expanded clones, and some rows have none.

CDR3 length,J gene,V gene,D gene,clone size,CDR3 protein,CDR3 DNA
14,TRBJ2-3,TRBV7-9,NA,NA,CASSFDSYTDTQYF,TGTGCCAGCAGCTTCGACTCCTACACAGATACGCAGTATTTT
15,TRBJ1-2,TRBV9,NA,NA,CASSPQQGINYGYTF,TGTGCCAGCAGCCCGCAACAGGGAATTAACTATGGCTACACCTTC
17,TRBJ1-4,TRBV5-6,TRBD1,NA,CASSETGGSNRGEKLFF,TGTGCCAGCAGCGAGACAGGGGGTAGCAATCGTGGTGAAAAACTGTTTTTT
15,TRBJ1-5,TRBV6-5,NA,once,CASSYSYRGNQPQHF,TGTGCCAGCAGTTACTCCTACAGGGGCAATCAGCCCCAGCATTTT
15,TRBJ1-1,TRBV25-1,NA,NA,CASSETSTGNTEAFF,TGTGCCAGCAGTGAAACCAGCACGGGGAACACTGAAGCTTTCTTT
13,TRBJ1-1,TRBV7-9,NA,NA,CASSFGGTTEAFF,TGTGCCAGCAGCTTCGGGGGGACCACTGAAGCTTTCTTT
15,TRBJ1-5,TRBV5-1,NA,NA,CASSLDSGAPQPQHF,TGCGCCAGCAGCTTGGATAGCGGGGCCCCCCAGCCCCAGCATTTT
15,TRBJ1-1,TRBV18,NA,NA,CASSPWVGITTEAFF,TGTGCCAGCTCACCCTGGGTCGGGATTACCACTGAAGCTTTCTTT
15,TRBJ2-1,TRBV4-1,TRBD2,NA,CASSSGLAGGDEQFF,TGCGCCAGCAGCTCCGGACTAGCGGGGGGGGATGAGCAGTTCTTC
14,TRBJ2-1,TRBV7-9,TRBD2,NA,CASRRGGDNGEQFF,TGTGCCAGCAGACGCGGGGGGGATAATGGAGAGCAGTTCTTC
15,TRBJ2-3,TRBV11-2,NA,once,CASSNYFRGTDTQYF,TGTGCCAGCAGTAATTATTTTAGGGGAACAGATACGCAGTATTTT
17,TRBJ2-7,TRBV7-2,TRBD2,NA,CASSVRPISGGYYEQYF,TGTGCCAGCAGCGTCCGCCCAATTAGCGGGGGGTACTACGAGCAGTACTTC
14,TRBJ1-2,TRBV7-9,TRBD1,NA,CASSPRGQRDGYTF,TGTGCCAGCAGCCCCAGGGGGCAGCGGGATGGCTACACCTTC
13,TRBJ1-1,TRBV5-1,NA,NA,CASSLASGTEAFF,TGCGCCAGCAGCTTGGCATCGGGAACTGAAGCTTTCTTT
16,TRBJ1-3,TRBV4-1,TRBD1,NA,CASSQVGTGAGNTIYF,TGCGCCAGCAGCCAAGTTGGGACAGGGGCTGGAAACACCATATATTTT
14,TRBJ1-5,TRBV19,TRBD1,few,CASREGAGFQPQHF,TGTGCCAGTAGAGAGGGGGCAGGATTCCAGCCCCAGCATTTT
15,TRBJ1-1,TRBV10-3,TRBD1,NA,CAIRTSGQLNTEAFF,TGTGCCATCAGGACGTCGGGACAGCTTAACACTGAAGCTTTCTTT
14,TRBJ1-1,TRBV4-2,NA,NA,CASSPSGHNTEAFF,TGTGCCAGCAGCCCGAGTGGGCACAACACTGAAGCTTTCTTT
15,TRBJ1-2,TRBV18,NA,NA,CASSPPAGVKIGYTF,TGTGCCAGCTCACCACCGGCAGGGGTGAAAATCGGCTACACCTTC
16,TRBJ1-4,TRBV4-1,NA,once,CASSQIETGIREKLFF,TGCGCCAGCAGCCAAATAGAAACAGGGATAAGGGAAAAACTGTTTTTT
16,TRBJ2-6,TRBV6-4,NA,NA,CASSTTARSGANVLTF,TGTGCCAGCAGTACGACAGCCCGGTCTGGGGCCAACGTCCTGACTTTC
16,TRBJ1-3,TRBV5-1,NA,NA,CASSLATTLSGNTIYF,TGCGCCAGCAGCTTGGCGACAACCCTCTCTGGAAACACCATATATTTT
13,TRBJ1-1,TRBV6-1,NA,NA,CASSGQVNTEAFF,TGTGCCAGCAGTGGACAGGTGAACACTGAAGCTTTCTTT
13,TRBJ2-3,TRBV6-4,TRBD2,NA,CASSEERGVTQYF,TGTGCCAGCAGTGAAGAGCGGGGGGTTACGCAGTATTTT
16,TRBJ2-7,TRBV11-2,NA,NA,CASSPRGGSGSYEQYF,TGTGCCAGCAGCCCAAGGGGGGGCTCTGGCTCCTACGAGCAGTACTTC
15,TRBJ1-1,TRBV27,NA,NA,CASSHNTGYGTEAFF,TGTGCCAGCAGCCATAATACAGGGTACGGAACTGAAGCTTTCTTT
13,TRBJ2-3,TRBV29-1,TRBD1,NA,CSVGQGGDSRQYF,TGCAGCGTCGGACAGGGGGGCGATTCGAGGCAGTATTTT
17,TRBJ1-1,TRBV9,NA,NA,CASSVGFQGPSNTEAFF,TGTGCCAGCAGCGTAGGTTTTCAGGGCCCGTCGAACACTGAAGCTTTCTTT
14,TRBJ2-1,TRBV9,NA,NA,CASSVTGSTNEQFF,TGTGCCAGCAGCGTTACAGGTTCGACGAATGAGCAGTTCTTC
13,TRBJ1-1,TRBV27,NA,NA,CASSFSEITEAFF,TGTGCCAGCAGTTTCTCCGAGATCACTGAAGCTTTCTTT
13,TRBJ1-2,TRBV14,NA,NA,CASSPGWGRGYTF,TGTGCCAGCAGCCCGGGATGGGGTCGGGGCTACACCTTC
15,TRBJ2-7,TRBV5-4,NA,once,CASSRTGTHSYEQYF,TGTGCCAGCAGCCGTACAGGGACACACTCCTACGAGCAGTACTTC
15,TRBJ1-1,TRBV6-5,NA,NA,CASSYSNFPRTEAFF,TGTGCCAGCAGTTACTCGAATTTCCCGCGTACTGAAGCTTTCTTT
14,TRBJ2-5,TRBV11-3,TRBD2,once,CASSLIRTSDSQYF,TGTGCCAGCAGCTTAATTAGGACTAGCGATTCCCAGTACTTC
13,TRBJ1-1,TRBV30,TRBD1,NA,CAWSEGTATEAFF,TGTGCCTGGAGCGAAGGGACAGCCACTGAAGCTTTCTTT
13,TRBJ1-1,TRBV6-1,TRBD1,NA,CASSRDSFGEAFF,TGTGCCAGCAGCCGGGACAGCTTCGGTGAAGCTTTCTTT
15,TRBJ1-2,TRBV6-5,NA,NA,CASSYGGGHTYGYTF,TGTGCCAGCAGTTACGGGGGAGGCCACACTTATGGCTACACCTTC
14,TRBJ1-1,TRBV7-2,NA,NA,CASSLQGRNTEAFF,TGTGCCAGCAGCTTACAGGGAAGGAACACTGAAGCTTTCTTT
15,TRBJ1-5,TRBV30,NA,NA,CAWSASRGFEQPQHF,TGTGCCTGGAGTGCATCCCGGGGATTCGAACAGCCCCAGCATTTT
15,TRBJ1-5,TRBV19,NA,NA,CASSIGQVSNQPQHF,TGTGCCAGTAGTATTGGGCAGGTTAGCAATCAGCCCCAGCATTTT
17,TRBJ1-5,TRBV4-1,TRBD1,few,CASSHPLRGQGNQPQHF,TGCGCCAGCAGCCACCCCTTGCGGGGACAGGGAAATCAGCCCCAGCATTTT
15,TRBJ1-1,TRBV7-6,TRBD1,NA,CASSSRDRGNTEAFF,TGTGCCAGCAGCTCCCGGGACAGGGGGAACACTGAAGCTTTCTTT